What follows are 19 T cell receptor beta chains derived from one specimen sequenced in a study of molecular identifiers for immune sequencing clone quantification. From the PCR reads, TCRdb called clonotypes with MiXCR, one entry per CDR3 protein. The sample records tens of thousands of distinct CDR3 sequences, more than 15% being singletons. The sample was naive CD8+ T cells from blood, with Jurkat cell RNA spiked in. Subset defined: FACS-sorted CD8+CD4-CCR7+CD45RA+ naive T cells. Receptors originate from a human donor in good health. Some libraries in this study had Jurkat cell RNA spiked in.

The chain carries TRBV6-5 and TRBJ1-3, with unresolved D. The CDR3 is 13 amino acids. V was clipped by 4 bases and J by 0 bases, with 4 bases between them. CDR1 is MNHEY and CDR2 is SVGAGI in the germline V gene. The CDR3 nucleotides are TGTGCCAGCAGTTCCCTCTCTGGAAACACCATATATTTT. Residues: CASSSLSGNTIYF.

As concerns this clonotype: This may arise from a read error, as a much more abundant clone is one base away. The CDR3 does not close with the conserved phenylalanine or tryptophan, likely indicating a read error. The CDR3 region is CASKWTSPYNEQFL. The CDR3 coding sequence is TGTGCCAGCAAGTGGACTAGTCCCTACAATGAGCAGTTCCTC. The chain employs TRBV6-2 or TRBV6-3 and TRBJ2-1; 7 nucleotides match TRBD2. Germline V gene lookup returns CDR1 MNHEY and CDR2 SVGEGT. Trimming cost V 7 bases and J 2 bases; bases outside gene matches: 5. The CDR3 is 14 amino acids.

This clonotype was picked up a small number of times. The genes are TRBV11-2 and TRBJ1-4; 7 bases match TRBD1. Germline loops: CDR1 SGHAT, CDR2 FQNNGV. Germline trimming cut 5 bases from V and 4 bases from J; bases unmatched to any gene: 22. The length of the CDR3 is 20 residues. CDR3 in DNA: TGTGCCAGCAGCCTCAGCCAGCTCCACAGGGGCCAATCCCTTAATGAAAAACTGTTTTTT. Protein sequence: CASSLSQLHRGQSLNEKLFF. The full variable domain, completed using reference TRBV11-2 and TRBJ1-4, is EAGVAQSPRYKIIEKRQSVAFWCNPISGHATLYWYQQILGQGPKLLIQFQNNGVVDDSQLPKDRFSAERLKGVDSTLKIQPAKLEDSAVYLCASSLSQLHRGQSLNEKLFFGSGTQLSVL.

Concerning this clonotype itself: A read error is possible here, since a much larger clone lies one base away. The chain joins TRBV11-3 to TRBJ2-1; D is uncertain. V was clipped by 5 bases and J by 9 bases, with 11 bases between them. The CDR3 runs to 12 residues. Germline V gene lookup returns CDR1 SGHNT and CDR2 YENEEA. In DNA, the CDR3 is TGTGCCAGCAGCGAGACCCCCCCTGAGCAGTTCTTC. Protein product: CASSETPPEQFF.

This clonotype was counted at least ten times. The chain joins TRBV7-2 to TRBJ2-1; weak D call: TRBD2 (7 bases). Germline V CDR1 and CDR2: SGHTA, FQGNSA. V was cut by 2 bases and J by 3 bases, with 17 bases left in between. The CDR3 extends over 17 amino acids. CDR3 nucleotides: TGTGCCAGCAGCTTAAGATCGGGGGGCGCTTTCTACAATGAGCAGTTCTTC. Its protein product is CASSLRSGGAFYNEQFF.

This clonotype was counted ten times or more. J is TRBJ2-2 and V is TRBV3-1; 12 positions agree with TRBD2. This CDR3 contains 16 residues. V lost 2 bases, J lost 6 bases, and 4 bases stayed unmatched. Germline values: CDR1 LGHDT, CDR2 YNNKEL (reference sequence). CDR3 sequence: CASSQRLAGEAGELFF. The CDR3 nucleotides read TGTGCCAGCAGCCAAAGACTAGCGGGAGAGGCCGGGGAGCTGTTTTTT.

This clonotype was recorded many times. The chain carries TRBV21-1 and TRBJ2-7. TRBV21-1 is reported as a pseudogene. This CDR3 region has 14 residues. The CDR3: CASSNGFWAYEQYF. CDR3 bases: TGTGCCAGCAGCAATGGTTTTTGGGCCTACGAGCAGTACTTC.

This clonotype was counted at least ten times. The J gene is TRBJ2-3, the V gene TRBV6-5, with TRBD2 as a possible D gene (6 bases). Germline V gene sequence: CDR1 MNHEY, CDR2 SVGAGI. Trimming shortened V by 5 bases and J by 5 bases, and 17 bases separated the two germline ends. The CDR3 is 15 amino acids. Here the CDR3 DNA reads TGTGCCAGCAGTCCCTCAGGGCTAGCGCTAGATACGCAGTATTTT. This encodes CASSPSGLALDTQYF.

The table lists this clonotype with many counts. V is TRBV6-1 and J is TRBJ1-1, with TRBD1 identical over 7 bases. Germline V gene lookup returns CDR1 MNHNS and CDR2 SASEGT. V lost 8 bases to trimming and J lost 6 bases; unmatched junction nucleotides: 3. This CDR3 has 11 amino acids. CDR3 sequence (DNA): TGTGCCAGCCCAGGGGGGGCTGAAGCTTTCTTT. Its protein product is CASPGGAEAFF.

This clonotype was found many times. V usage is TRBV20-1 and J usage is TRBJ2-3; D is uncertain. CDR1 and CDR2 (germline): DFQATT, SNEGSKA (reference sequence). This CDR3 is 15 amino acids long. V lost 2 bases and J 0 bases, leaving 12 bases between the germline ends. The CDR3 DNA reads TGCAGTGCTAGAAAGTATGGTCAGAGCACAGATACGCAGTATTTT. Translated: CSARKYGQSTDTQYF.

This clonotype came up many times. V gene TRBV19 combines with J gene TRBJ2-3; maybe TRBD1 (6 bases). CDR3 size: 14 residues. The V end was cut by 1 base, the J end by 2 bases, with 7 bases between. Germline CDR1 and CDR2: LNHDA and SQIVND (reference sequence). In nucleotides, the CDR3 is TGTGCCAGTAGTATAGGGACAGCCACAGATACGCAGTATTTT. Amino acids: CASSIGTATDTQYF.

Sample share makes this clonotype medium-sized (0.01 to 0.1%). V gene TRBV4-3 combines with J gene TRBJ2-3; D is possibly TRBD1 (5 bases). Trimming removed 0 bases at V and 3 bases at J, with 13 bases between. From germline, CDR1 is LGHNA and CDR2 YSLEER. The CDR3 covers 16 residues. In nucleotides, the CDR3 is TGCGCCAGCAGCCAAGATGGGGCAGGGCGGACAGATACGCAGTATTTT. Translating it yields CASSQDGAGRTDTQYF.

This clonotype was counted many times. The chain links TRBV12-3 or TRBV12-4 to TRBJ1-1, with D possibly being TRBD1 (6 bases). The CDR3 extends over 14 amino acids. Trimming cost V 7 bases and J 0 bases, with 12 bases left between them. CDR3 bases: TGTGCCAGCATCGCCCAGGGGTTGAACACTGAAGCTTTCTTT. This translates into CASIAQGLNTEAFF.

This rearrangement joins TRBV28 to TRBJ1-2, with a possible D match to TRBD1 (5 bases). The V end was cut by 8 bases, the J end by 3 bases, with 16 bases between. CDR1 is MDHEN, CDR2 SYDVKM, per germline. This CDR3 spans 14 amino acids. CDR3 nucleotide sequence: TGTGCCAGCCGTGACCTAGACAGCTACTATGGCTACACCTTC. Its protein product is CASRDLDSYYGYTF.

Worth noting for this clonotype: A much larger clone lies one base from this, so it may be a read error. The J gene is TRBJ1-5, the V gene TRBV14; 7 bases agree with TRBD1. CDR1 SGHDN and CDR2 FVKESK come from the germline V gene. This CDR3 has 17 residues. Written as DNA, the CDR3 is TGTGTCAGCAGCCAGTCTCTGGGACAGTATAGCAATCAGCCCCAGCATTTT. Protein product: CVSSQSLGQYSNQPQHF.

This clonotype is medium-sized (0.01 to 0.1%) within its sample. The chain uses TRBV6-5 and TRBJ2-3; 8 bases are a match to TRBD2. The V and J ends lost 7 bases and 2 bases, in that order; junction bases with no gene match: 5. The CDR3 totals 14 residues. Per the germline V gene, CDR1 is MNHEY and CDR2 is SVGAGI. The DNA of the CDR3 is TGTGCCAGCACCTCACTAGCGGACACAGATACGCAGTATTTT. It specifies CASTSLADTDTQYF.

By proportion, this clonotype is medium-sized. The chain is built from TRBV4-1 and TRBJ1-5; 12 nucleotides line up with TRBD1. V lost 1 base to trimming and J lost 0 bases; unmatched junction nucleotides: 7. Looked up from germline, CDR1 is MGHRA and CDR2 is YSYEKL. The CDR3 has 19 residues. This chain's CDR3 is CASSQAPGQGAYSNQPQHF. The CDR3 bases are TGCGCCAGCAGCCAAGCTCCGGGACAGGGGGCTTATAGCAATCAGCCCCAGCATTTT.

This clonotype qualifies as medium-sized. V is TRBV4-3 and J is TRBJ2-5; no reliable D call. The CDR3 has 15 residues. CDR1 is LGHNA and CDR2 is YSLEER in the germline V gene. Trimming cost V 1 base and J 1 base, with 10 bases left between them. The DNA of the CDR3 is TGCGCCAGCAGCCAAGTTGACCGGCGCCAAGAGACCCAGTACTTC. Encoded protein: CASSQVDRRQETQYF.

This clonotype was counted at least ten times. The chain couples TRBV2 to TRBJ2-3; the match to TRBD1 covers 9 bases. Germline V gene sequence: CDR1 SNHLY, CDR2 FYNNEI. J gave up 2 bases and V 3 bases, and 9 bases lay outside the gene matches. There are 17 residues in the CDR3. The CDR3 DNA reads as TGTGCCAGCAGTGACCCCAAGGGACAGGGTCACACAGATACGCAGTATTTT. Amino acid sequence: CASSDPKGQGHTDTQYF.